The TCR beta chain described here comes from a study of CD8 T cells in Susac syndrome. Broader study findings: Individuals included in the TCR sequencing and HLA analysis were acknowledged by the study to be relatively few in number.

In regard to this clonotype: The antigen remains unidentified.

The sequenced target, TCR beta, came from blood CD8+ and CD4+ T cells. TEMRA cells were enriched by FACS, and CD4+ and CD8+ T cells were negatively isolated. Reverse transcription of roughly 0.45 to 1 ug RNA was performed with random hexamers. Across 54 Vbeta and 13 Jbeta, TCR beta CDR3 was amplified with immunoSEQ multiplex PCR. MiXCR, applied by TCRdb to the immunoSEQ multiplex PCR reads, yields one record per CDR3 protein. The table has over 100,000 distinct CDR3 sequences, about 95% seen once. The receptor was isolated from a human donor in good health. Sequencing was done on a sample of CD4+ T cells from PBMCs.

CDR3 in amino acids: CASSGSARGQETQYF. DNA of the CDR3: TGTGCCAGCAGCGGCAGTGCCCGGGGGCAAGAGACCCAGTACTTC. This rearrangement joins TRBV9 to TRBJ2-5; D may be TRBD2 (6 bases). V shed 3 bases and J shed 2 bases, with 14 bases lying between them. This CDR3 has 15 residues. Germline V gene sequence: CDR1 SGDLS, CDR2 YYNGEE. The variable domain in full, with the rest retrieved from reference TRBV9 and TRBJ2-5, is DSGVTQTPKHLITATGQRVTLRCSPRSGDLSVYWYQQSLDQGLQFLIQYYNGEERAKGNILERFSAQQFPDLHSELNLSSLELGDSALYFCASSGSARGQETQYFGPGTRLLVL.